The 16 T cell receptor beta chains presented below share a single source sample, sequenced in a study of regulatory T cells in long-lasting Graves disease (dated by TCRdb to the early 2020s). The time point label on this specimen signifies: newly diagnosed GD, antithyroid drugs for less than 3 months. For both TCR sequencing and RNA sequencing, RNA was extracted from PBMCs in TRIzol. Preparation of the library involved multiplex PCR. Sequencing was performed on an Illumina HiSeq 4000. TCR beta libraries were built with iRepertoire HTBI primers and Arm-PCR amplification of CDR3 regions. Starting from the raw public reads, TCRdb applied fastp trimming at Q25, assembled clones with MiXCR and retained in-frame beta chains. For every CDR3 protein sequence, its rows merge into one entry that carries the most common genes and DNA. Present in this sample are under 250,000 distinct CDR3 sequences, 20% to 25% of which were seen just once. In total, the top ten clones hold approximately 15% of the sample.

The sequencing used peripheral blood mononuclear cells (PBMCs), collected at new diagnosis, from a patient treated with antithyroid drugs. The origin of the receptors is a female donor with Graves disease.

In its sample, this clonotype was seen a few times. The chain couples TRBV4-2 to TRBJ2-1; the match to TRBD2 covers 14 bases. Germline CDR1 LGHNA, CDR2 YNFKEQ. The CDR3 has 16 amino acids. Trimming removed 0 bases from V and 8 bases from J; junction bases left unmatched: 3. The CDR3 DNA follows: TGTGCCAGCAGCCAAGATGGGACTAGCGGGAGCTATGAGCAGTTCTTC. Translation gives CASSQDGTSGSYEQFF.

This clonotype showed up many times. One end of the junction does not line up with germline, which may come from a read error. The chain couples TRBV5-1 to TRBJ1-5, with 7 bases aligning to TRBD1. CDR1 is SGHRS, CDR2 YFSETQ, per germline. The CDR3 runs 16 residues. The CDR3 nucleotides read TGCGCCAGCAGCTTGGAGGGGGCAGGGCGCAATCAGCCCCAGCAATTT. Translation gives CASSLEGAGRNQPQQF.

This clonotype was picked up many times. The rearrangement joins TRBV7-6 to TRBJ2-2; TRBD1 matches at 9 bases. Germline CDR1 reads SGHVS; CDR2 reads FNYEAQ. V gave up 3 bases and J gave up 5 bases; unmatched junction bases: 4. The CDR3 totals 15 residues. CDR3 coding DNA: TGTGCCAGCAGCTTGGGACAGGGACAGACCGGGGAGCTGTTTTTT. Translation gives CASSLGQGQTGELFF.

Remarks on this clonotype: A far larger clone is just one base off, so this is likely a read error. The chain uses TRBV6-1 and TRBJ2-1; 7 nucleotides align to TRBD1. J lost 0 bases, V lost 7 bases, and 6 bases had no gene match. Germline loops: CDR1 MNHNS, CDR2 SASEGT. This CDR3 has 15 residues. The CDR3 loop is CASIPGQSSYNEQFF. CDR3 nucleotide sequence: TGTGCCAGCATCCCGGGACAGAGCTCCTACAATGAGCAGTTCTTC.

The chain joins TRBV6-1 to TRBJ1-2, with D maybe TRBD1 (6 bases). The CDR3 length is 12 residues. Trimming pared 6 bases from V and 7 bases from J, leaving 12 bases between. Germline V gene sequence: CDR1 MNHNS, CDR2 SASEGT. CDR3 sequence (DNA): TGTGCCAGCAGCCAACAGGGCCGTGGCTACACCTTC. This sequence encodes CASSQQGRGYTF.

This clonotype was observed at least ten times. The CDR3 loop is CASSQEDHYEQYF. The CDR3 coding sequence is TGTGCCAGCAGCCAGGAGGATCACTACGAGCAGTACTTC. J is TRBJ2-7 and V is TRBV11-2; perhaps TRBD2 as D (5 bases). The length of the CDR3 is 13 residues. CDR1 is SGHAT and CDR2 is FQNNGV in the germline V gene. V shed 5 bases and J shed 3 bases, with 11 bases lying between them.

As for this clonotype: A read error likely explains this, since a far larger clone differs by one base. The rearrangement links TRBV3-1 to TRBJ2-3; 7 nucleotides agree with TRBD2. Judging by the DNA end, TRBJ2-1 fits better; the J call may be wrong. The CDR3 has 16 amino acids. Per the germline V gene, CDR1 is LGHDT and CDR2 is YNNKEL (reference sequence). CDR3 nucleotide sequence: TGTGCCAGCAGCCAAGCCGCGGCGGCTAGCGGCTACGAGCAGTTCTTC. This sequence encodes CASSQAAAASGYEQFF.

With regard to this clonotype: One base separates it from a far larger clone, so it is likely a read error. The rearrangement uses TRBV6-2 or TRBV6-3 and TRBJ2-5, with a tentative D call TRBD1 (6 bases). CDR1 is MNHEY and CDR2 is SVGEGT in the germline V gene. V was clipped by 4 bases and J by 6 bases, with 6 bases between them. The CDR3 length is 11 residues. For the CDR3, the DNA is TGTGCCAGCAGTTGGGGGCAGACCCAGTACTTC. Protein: CASSWGQTQYF.

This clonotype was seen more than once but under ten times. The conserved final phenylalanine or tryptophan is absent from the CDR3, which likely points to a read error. The CDR3 reads CASRGQGYFTDTQYL. The CDR3, as DNA: TGTGCCAGCAGAGGACAGGGATACTTCACAGATACGCAGTATCTT. The chain is built from TRBV2 and TRBJ2-3; 8 positions match TRBD1. CDR1 is SNHLY and CDR2 is FYNNEI in the germline V gene. The CDR3 length is 15 residues. Trimming at V came to 6 bases and at J to 2 bases, leaving 7 bases not matched to a gene.

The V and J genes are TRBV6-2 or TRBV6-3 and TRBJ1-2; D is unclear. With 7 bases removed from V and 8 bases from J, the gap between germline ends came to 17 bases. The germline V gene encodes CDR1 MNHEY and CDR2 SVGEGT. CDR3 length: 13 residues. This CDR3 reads CASKEGSVQGYTF. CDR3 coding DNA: TGTGCCAGCAAGGAAGGGTCGGTTCAGGGCTACACCTTC.

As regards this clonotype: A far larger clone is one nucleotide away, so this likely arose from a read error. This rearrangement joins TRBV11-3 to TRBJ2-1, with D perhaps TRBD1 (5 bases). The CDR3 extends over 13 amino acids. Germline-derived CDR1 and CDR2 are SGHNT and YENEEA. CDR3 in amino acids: CASSSSLDNEQLF. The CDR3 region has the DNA TGTGCCAGCAGCTCGTCCTTGGACAATGAGCAGCTCTTC.

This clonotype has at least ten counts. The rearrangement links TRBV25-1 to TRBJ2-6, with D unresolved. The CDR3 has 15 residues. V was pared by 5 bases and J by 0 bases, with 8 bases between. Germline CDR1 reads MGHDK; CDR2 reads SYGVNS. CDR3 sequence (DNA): TGTGCCAGCAGTCCTGCAAACTCTGGGGCCAACGTCCTGACTTTC. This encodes CASSPANSGANVLTF.

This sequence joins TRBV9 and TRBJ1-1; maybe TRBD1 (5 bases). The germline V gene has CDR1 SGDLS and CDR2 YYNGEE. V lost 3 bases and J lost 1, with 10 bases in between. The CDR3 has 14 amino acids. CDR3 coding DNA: TGTGCCAGCAGCGGCAGGGACCCGAACACTGAAGCTTTCTTT. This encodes CASSGRDPNTEAFF.

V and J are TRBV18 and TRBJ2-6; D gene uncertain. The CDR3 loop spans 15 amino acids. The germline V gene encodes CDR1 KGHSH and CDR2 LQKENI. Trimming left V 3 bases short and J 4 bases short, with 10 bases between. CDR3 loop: CASSPQANGANVLTF. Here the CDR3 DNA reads TGTGCCAGCTCACCCCAGGCTAACGGGGCCAACGTCCTGACTTTC. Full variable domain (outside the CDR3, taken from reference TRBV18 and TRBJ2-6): NAGVMQNPRHLVRRRGQEARLRCSPMKGHSHVYWYRQLPEEGLKFMVYLQKENIIDESGMPKERFSAEFPKEGPSILRIQQVVRGDSAAYFCASSPQANGANVLTFGAGSRLTVL.

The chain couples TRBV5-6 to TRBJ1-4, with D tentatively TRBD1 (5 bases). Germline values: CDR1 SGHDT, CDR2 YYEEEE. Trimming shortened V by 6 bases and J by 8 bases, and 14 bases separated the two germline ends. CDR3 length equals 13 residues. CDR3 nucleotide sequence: TGTGCCAGCAAAAGGCAGGGAGGCGAAAAACTGTTTTTT. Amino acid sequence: CASKRQGGEKLFF.

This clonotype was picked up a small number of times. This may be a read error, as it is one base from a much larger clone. CDR3 bases: TGTGCCAGCAGTGGGGGACGGGGGAACTATGGCTACACCTTC. Translated: CASSGGRGNYGYTF. The rearrangement links TRBV2 to TRBJ1-2, with a weak D call TRBD1 (5 bases). This CDR3 is 14 amino acids long. V lost 4 bases and J lost 2, with 11 bases in between. CDR1 and CDR2 (germline): SNHLY, FYNNEI.